Sequencing of this TCR beta chain was carried out in a study of blood T cell repertoires in COVID-19. This table comes from immunoSEQ multiplex PCR, and its TCRdb copy is limited to in-frame clones, with some not included. The table shows 450,000 to 600,000 clones, with about 85% occurring only once. Looked up from germline, CDR1 is LGHDT and CDR2 is YNNKEL (reference sequence). The V gene lost 10 bases and the J gene lost 7 bases, with 16 bases spanning the gap. The CDR3 length is 13 residues. The participants were between roughly 18 and 89 years old and came from 24 US areas. The sequenced sample consisted of PBMCs or T cells enriched from blood (not recorded which). This sequence originates from a woman aged 18-29 years who had recovered from COVID-19. V and J are TRBV3-1 (or the pseudogene TRBV3-2) and TRBJ1-4, with D unclear. CDR3 coding DNA: TGTGCCACCGGGGTGGCCAGGAGTGAAAAACTGTTTTTT. Translation: CATGVARSEKLFF.